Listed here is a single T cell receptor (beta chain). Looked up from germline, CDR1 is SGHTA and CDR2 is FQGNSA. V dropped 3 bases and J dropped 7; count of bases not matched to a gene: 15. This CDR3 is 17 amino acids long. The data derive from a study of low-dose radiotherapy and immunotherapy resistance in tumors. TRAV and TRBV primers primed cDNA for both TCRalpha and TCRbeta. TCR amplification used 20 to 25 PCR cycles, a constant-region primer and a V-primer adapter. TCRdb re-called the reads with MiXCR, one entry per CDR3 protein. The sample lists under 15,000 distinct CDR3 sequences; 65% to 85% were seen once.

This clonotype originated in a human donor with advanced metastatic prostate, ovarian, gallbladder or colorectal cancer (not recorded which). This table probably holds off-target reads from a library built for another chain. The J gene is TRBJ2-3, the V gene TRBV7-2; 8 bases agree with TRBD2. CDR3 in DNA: TGTGCCAGCAGCTTCGGGAGGGTCGGCGGGCCTCTTCATACGCAGTATTTT. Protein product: CASSFGRVGGPLHTQYF.